This TCR beta chain comes out of a study of long-term antiretroviral therapy in people with HIV. Germline-derived CDR1 and CDR2 are LNHDA and SQIVND (reference sequence). The CDR3 has 14 amino acids. V was trimmed by 7 bases and J by 0 bases, leaving 12 bases between them. The libraries were made with immunoSEQ v3.0 at survey level. Roughly 40,000-55,000 T-cell genomes per sample were the sequencing target. Profiling relied on immunoSEQ multiplex PCR, and the TCRdb table lists in-frame clones only, not all of them. The table has approximately 27,000 clones, over 75% seen once. Here the sequenced sample was unsorted PBMCs, taken 5.2 years after starting antiretroviral therapy. J is TRBJ1-2 and V is TRBV19; possibly TRBD1 for D (6 bases). The clonotype originates from a middle-aged woman with HIV. CDR3 residues: CASNGAGANYGYTF. DNA of the CDR3: TGTGCCAGTAACGGCGCAGGGGCTAACTATGGCTACACCTTC.